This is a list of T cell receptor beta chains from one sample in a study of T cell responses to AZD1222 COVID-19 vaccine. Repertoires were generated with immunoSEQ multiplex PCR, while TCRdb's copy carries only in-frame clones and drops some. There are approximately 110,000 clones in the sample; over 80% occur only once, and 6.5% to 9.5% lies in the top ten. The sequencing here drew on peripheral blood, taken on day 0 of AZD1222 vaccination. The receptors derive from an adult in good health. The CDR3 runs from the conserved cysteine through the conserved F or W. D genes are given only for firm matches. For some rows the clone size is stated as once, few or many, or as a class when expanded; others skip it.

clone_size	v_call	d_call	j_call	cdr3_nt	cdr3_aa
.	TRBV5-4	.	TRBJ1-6	TGTGCCAGCAGCTTGGGTATTGGGGGTGAGACCTATAATTCACCCCTCCACTTT	CASSLGIGGETYNSPLHF
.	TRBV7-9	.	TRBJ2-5	TGTGCCAGCAGCATATGGACGGGATATCAAGAGACCCAGTACTTC	CASSIWTGYQETQYF
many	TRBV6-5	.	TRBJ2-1	TGTGCCAGCAGCGCCGGGACCGCCGCGGTCCAGTTCTTC	CASSAGTAAVQFF
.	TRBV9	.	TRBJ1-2	TGTGCCAGCAGCGTAGGAACCCTCGATGGCTACACCTTC	CASSVGTLDGYTF
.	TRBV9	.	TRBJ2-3	TGTGCCAGCAGCGTAGGACTATTCCAAGATACGCAGTATTTT	CASSVGLFQDTQYF
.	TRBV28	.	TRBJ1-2	TGTGCCAGCAGTGCGAACGGCTACACCTTC	CASSANGYTF
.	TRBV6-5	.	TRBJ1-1	TGTGCCAGCAGTTCCCCCTGGGAGGGAATAGTTTTCTTT	CASSSPWEGIVFF
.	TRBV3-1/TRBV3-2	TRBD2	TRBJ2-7	TGTGCCAGCAGCCAACAGAGAAATAGCGGGAGTCACGAGCAGTACTTC	CASSQQRNSGSHEQYF
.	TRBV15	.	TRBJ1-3	TGTGCCACCAGCAGACTCGGACGTCCTGGAAACACCATATATTTT	CATSRLGRPGNTIYF
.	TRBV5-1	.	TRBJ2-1	TGCGCCAGCAGCTCAGGACTTTACAATGAGCAGTTCTTC	CASSSGLYNEQFF
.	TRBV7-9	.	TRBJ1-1	TGTGCCAGCAGCTCGAAGAAGGGGGGCACTGAAGCTTTCTTT	CASSSKKGGTEAFF
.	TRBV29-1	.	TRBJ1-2	TGCAGCGGGGGGGGAGGCAGTTATGGCTACACCTTC	CSGGGGSYGYTF
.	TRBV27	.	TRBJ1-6	TGTGCCAGCACAGTTTTCGGGACATATAATTCACCCCTCCACTTT	CASTVFGTYNSPLHF
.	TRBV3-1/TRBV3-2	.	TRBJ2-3	TGTGCCAGCAGCCCTTGGAGGGGTACGCAGTATTTT	CASSPWRGTQYF
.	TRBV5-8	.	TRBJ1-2	TGTGCCAGCAGCTCCAACACCAATTTCTATGGCTACACCTTC	CASSSNTNFYGYTF
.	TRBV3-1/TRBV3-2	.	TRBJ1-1	TGTGCCAGCAGCACAGGAGTATACACTGAAGCTTTCTTT	CASSTGVYTEAFF
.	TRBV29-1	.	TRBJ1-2	TGCAGCGTCGGCCCCCATGGATCTAACTATGGCTACACCTTC	CSVGPHGSNYGYTF
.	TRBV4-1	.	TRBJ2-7	TGCGCCAGCAGCAACCCGTTTGATCTTCCCTACGAGCAGTACTTC	CASSNPFDLPYEQYF
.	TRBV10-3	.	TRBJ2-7	TGTGCCATCAGACGCACAGAGTACGAGCAGTACTTC	CAIRRTEYEQYF
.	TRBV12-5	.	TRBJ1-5	TGTGCTAGTGGTTCCGCGGGAGGAGGGATTGGAAATCAGCCCCAGCATTTT	CASGSAGGGIGNQPQHF
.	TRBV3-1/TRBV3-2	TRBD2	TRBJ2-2	TGTGCCAGCAGCCAAGAGGGGGGGTACACCGGGGAGCTGTTTTTT	CASSQEGGYTGELFF
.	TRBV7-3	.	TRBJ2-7	TGTGCCAGCAGCTCCGGAGGGGGGTATGGGTACGAGCAGTACTTC	CASSSGGGYGYEQYF
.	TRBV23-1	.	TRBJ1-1	TGCGCCAGCAGTCAATCGAGGCAATTGGGAACTGAAGCTTTCTTT	CASSQSRQLGTEAFF
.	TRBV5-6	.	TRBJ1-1	TGTGCCAGCAGCCTACTCGGGCGGCTGAACACTGAAGCTTTCTTT	CASSLLGRLNTEAFF
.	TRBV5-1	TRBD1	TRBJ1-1	TGCGCCAGCTTCCAGGGGGGGCCGAACACTGAAGCTTTCTTT	CASFQGGPNTEAFF
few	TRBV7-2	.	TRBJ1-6	TGTGCCAGCAGCCCGGCGCGTAATTCACCCCTCCACTTT	CASSPARNSPLHF
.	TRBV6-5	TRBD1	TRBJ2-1	TGTGCCAGCAGTTACTCGGAGACAGGGGTGTATGAGCAGTTCTTC	CASSYSETGVYEQFF
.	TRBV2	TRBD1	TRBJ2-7	TGTGCCAGCAGTGGGACAGGCGTTCCATACGAGCAGTACTTC	CASSGTGVPYEQYF
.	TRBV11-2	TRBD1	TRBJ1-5	TGTGCCAGCAGCTTAGGGACAGGGGCCAATCAGCCCCAGCATTTT	CASSLGTGANQPQHF
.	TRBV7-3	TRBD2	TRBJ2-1	TGTGCCAGCAGCACCGGGACTAGCGGGGTCTACAATGAGCAGTTCTTC	CASSTGTSGVYNEQFF
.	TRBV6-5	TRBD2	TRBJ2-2	TGTGCCAGCAGTTACCCCGAGCGGGAGGGTAGAAGGGAGCTGTTTTTT	CASSYPEREGRRELFF
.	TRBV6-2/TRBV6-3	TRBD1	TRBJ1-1	TGTGCCAGCAGTTACCCGGGCGGGAGGGGGCTTACTGAAGCTTTCTTT	CASSYPGGRGLTEAFF
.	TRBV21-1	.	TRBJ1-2	TGTGCCAGCAGCAAAGGGAGGACAGGGATGCCAAAACCCCATGGCTACACCTTC	CASSKGRTGMPKPHGYTF
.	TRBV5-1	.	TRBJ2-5	TGCGCCAGCAGTCCGACAGTCGTCCAAGAGACCCAGTACTTC	CASSPTVVQETQYF
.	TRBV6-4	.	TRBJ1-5	TGTGCCAGCAGTGATAATAGCAATCAGCCCCAGCATTTT	CASSDNSNQPQHF
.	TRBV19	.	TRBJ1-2	TGTGCCAGTAGTATACGCCAGGGTGGCTACACCTTC	CASSIRQGGYTF
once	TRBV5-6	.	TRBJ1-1	TGTGCCAGCAGCTTGGCGGCAGGGTGGATGAACACTGAAGCTTTCTTT	CASSLAAGWMNTEAFF